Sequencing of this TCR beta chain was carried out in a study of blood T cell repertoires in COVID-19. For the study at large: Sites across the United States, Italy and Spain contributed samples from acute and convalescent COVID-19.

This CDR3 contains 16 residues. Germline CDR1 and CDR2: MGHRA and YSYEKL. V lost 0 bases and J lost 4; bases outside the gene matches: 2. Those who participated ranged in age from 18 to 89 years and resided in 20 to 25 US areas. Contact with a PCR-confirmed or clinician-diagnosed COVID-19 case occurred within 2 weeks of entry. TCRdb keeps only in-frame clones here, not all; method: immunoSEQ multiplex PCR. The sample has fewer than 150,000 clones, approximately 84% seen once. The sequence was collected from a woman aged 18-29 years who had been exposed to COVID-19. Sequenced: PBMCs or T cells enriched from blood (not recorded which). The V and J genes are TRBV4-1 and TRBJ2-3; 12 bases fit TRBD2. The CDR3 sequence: CASSQDRLAGADTQYF. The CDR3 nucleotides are TGCGCCAGCAGCCAAGATAGACTAGCGGGAGCAGATACGCAGTATTTT.